Below are 11 T cell receptor beta chains sequenced from a single sample in a study of T cells in Graves' hyperthyroidism and ophthalmopathy. RNA transcripts provided the source from which TCR beta CDR3 regions were amplified. The HTBI primer set was used in a first-round RT-PCR of the TCR CDR3. Each CDR3 protein gets one entry after TCRdb re-called the multiplex PCR reads with MiXCR. Of about 110,000 distinct CDR3 sequences in the sample, 16% are singletons; the top ten hold about 42%. The sequencing sample was made of blood. These receptors all stem from a woman aged 45 to 65 with Graves' hyperthyroidism.

This clonotype has a count of ten or more. The rearrangement uses TRBV13 and TRBJ2-5; D ambiguous. V lost 4 bases and J 9 bases, leaving 9 bases between the germline ends. Germline V lookup: CDR1 PRHDT, CDR2 FYEKMQ (reference sequence). The CDR3 extends over 11 amino acids. CDR3 bases: TGTGCCAGCAGCTCTGATGTGGCCCAGTACTTC. Its translation is CASSSDVAQYF. Together with reference TRBV13 and TRBJ2-5, the CDR3 gives the full variable domain: AAGVIQSPRHLIKEKRETATLKCYPIPRHDTVYWYQQGPGQDPQFLISFYEKMQSDKGSIPDRFSAQQFSDYHSELNMSSLELGDSALYFCASSSDVAQYFGPGTRLLVL.

In this sample, this clonotype turned up many times. The chain links TRBV7-6 to TRBJ2-3, with D perhaps TRBD1 (5 bases). The CDR3 consists of 11 residues. V lost 4 bases to trimming and J lost 8 bases, with 7 bases between them. Germline V CDR1 and CDR2: SGHVS, FNYEAQ. The CDR3 sequence is CASSSGPTQYF. CDR3 nucleotides: TGTGCCAGCAGCTCAGGGCCTACGCAGTATTTT.

The CDR3 DNA is TGCAGTGCTAGATCCGACGGGGCCCAGTACTTC. Its translation is CSARSDGAQYF. The chain carries TRBV20-1 and TRBJ2-5, with a weak D call TRBD2 (5 bases). Trimming stripped 2 bases from V and 9 bases from J, with 10 bases between. Germline-derived CDR1 and CDR2 are DFQATT and SNEGSKA (reference sequence). The CDR3 is made up of 11 amino acids.

This clonotype was seen many times. This chain links TRBV3-1 with TRBJ2-5; D is unclear. The CDR3 has 14 amino acids. Germline CDR1 LGHDT, CDR2 YNNKEL (reference sequence). V lost 0 bases to trimming and J lost 3 bases, with 8 bases between them. CDR3 DNA: TGTGCCAGCAGCCAAGATAGGTGGAAAGAGACCCAGTACTTC. Protein sequence: CASSQDRWKETQYF.

This clonotype appeared many times. This chain connects TRBV2 to TRBJ1-2, with 8 positions matching TRBD1. The V segment lost 6 bases and the J segment 3 bases; nucleotides outside the gene matches: 3. Germline V lookup: CDR1 SNHLY, CDR2 FYNNEI. This CDR3 comprises 13 residues. CDR3 DNA: TGTGCCAGCAGGGGGACAGGACACTATGGCTACACCTTC. Its protein is CASRGTGHYGYTF.

This clonotype appeared many times. The gene calls are TRBV28 and TRBJ1-5, with D perhaps TRBD1 (5 bases). V was cut by 3 bases and J by 6 bases, with 15 bases left in between. CDR1 is MDHEN, CDR2 SYDVKM, per germline. This CDR3 is 15 amino acids long. The CDR3 nucleotides are TGTGCCAGCAGTTTCCGAGGTGGGGCTGGTCAGCCCCAGCATTTT. Its translation is CASSFRGGAGQPQHF.

The table lists this clonotype with a few counts. The chain combines TRBV11-2 with TRBJ2-5; TRBD1 matches at 8 bases. Germline V gene lookup returns CDR1 SGHAT and CDR2 FQNNGV. V trimming: 5 bases; J trimming: 5 bases; junction bases outside the gene matches: 10. There are 15 residues in the CDR3. The CDR3 loop reads CASSLPTGASETQYF. The CDR3 DNA is TGTGCCAGCAGCCTTCCGACAGGGGCAAGCGAGACCCAGTACTTC.

At least ten counts were recorded for this clonotype. The chain links TRBV20-1 to TRBJ1-5; 8 bases are a match to TRBD1. The CDR3 totals 14 residues. V lost 8 bases and J lost 2; bases outside the gene matches: 8. Germline CDR1 and CDR2: DFQATT and SNEGSKA (reference sequence). CDR3 bases: TGCAGTATGATCGACAGGGGTGGCAATCAGCCCCAGCATTTT. This codes for CSMIDRGGNQPQHF.

This clonotype was detected many times. The J gene is TRBJ1-3, the V gene TRBV6-1; 7 bases are a match to TRBD1. Trimming took 7 bases from V and 5 from J; bases not matched to a gene: 8. The CDR3 loop spans 14 amino acids. Germline assignment: CDR1 MNHNS and CDR2 SASEGT. The CDR3 spells CASTAPGGRNTIYF. CDR3 nucleotides: TGTGCCAGCACCGCCCCAGGGGGAAGAAACACCATATATTTT.

CDR3 loop: CASSQLLSSYNEQFF. The CDR3, as DNA: TGCGCCAGCAGCCAACTACTGAGCTCCTACAATGAGCAGTTCTTC. This chain uses TRBV4-1 with TRBJ2-1, with D hard to call. Germline V gene data show CDR1 as MGHRA and CDR2 as YSYEKL. The CDR3 has 15 residues. V lost 2 bases and J 0 bases, leaving 8 bases between the germline ends.

This clonotype was found many times. This sequence joins TRBV7-2 and TRBJ2-4; D is possibly TRBD2 (7 bases). V lost 1 base and J 11 bases, leaving 21 bases between the germline ends. Germline V lookup: CDR1 SGHTA, CDR2 FQGNSA. The CDR3 spans 16 residues. CDR3 nucleotide sequence: TGTGCCAGCAGCTTAGGGGGGACATTCGGGAGGTTGCTTCAGTACTTC. It specifies CASSLGGTFGRLLQYF.